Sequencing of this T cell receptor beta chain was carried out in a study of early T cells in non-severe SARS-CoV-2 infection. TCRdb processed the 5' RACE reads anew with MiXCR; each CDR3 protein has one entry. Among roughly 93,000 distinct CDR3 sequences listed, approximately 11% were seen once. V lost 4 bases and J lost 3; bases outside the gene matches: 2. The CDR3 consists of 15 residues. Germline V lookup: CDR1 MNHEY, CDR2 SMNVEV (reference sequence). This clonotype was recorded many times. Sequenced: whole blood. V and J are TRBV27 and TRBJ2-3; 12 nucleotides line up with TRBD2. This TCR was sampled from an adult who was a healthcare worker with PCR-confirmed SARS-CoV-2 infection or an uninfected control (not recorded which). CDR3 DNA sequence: TGTGCCAGCAGTTCAGGGACTAGCGGGACAGATACGCAGTATTTT. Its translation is CASSSGTSGTDTQYF.